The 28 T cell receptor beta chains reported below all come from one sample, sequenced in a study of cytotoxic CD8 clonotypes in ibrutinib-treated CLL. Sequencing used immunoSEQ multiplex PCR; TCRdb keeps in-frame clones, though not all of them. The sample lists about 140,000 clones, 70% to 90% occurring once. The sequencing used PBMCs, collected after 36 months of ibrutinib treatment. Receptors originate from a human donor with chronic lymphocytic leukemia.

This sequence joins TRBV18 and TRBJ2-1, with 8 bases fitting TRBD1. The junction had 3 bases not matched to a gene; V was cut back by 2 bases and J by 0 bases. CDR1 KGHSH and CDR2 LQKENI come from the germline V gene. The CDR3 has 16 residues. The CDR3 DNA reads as TGTGCCAGCTCACCAGGACAGGGAAGCTCCTACAATGAGCAGTTCTTC. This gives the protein CASSPGQGSSYNEQFF.

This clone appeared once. DNA for the CDR3: TGCGCCAGCAGCTTGGCAGGTTTGAATGAAAAACTGTTTTTT. Encoded protein: CASSLAGLNEKLFF. The chain recombines TRBV5-1 with TRBJ1-4; D call uncertain. Germline V gene data show CDR1 as SGHRS and CDR2 as YFSETQ. With 0 bases removed from V and 5 bases from J, the gap between germline ends came to 8 bases. The CDR3 consists of 14 residues.

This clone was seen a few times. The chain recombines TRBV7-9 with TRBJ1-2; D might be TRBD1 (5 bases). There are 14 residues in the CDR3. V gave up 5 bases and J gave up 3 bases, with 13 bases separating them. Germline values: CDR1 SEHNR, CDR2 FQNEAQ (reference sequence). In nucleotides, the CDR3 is TGTGCCAGCAGCCCAACGGGGGATCACTATGGCTACACCTTC. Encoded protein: CASSPTGDHYGYTF.

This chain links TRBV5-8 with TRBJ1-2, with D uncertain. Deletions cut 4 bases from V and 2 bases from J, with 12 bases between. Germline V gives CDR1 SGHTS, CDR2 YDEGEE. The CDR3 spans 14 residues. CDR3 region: CASSRMRGNYGYTF. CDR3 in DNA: TGTGCCAGCAGCCGGATGCGAGGGAACTATGGCTACACCTTC.

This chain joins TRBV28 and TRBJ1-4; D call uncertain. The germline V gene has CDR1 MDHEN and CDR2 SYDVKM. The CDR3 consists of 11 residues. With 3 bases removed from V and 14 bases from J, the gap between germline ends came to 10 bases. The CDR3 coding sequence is TGTGCCAGCAGTTTGTTGAATTTGCTGTTTTTT. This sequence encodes CASSLLNLLFF.

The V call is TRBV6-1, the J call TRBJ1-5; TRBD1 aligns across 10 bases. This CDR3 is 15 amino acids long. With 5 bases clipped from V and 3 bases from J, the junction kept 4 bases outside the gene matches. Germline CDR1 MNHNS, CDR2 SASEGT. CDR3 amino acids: CASSPGQGINQPQHF. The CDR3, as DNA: TGTGCCAGCAGTCCGGGACAGGGGATCAATCAGCCCCAGCATTTT.

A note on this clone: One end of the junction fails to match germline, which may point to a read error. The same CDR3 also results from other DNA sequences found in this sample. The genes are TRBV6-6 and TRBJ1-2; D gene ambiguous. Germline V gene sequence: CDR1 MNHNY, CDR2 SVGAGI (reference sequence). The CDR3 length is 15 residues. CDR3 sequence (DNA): TGTGCCAGTAGTTACACAACCAGGAGAAACTATGGCTACACCTTC. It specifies CASSYTTRRNYGYTF.

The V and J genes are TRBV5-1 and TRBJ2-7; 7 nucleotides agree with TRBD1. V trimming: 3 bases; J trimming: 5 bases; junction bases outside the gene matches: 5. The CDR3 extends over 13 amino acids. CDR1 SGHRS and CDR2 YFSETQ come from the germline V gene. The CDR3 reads CASSSGTEDEQYF. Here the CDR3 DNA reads TGCGCCAGCAGCTCGGGGACAGAGGACGAGCAGTACTTC.

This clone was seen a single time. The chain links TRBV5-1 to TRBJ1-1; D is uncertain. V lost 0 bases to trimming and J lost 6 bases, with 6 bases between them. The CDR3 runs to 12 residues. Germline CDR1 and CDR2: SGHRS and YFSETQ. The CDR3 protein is CASSLDGAEAFF. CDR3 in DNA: TGCGCCAGCAGCTTGGATGGGGCTGAAGCTTTCTTT.

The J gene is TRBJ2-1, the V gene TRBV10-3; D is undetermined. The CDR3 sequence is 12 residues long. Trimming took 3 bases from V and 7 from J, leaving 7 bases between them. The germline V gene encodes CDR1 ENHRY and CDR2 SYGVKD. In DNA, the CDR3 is TGTGCCATCAGTGAAGTCAGAAATGAGCAGTTCTTC. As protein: CAISEVRNEQFF.

In DNA, the CDR3 is TGCGCCAGCAGGGCGGGACAGAGTTATAATTCACCCCTCCACTTT. This gives the protein CASRAGQSYNSPLHF. V and J are TRBV10-2 and TRBJ1-6; TRBD1 matches at 7 bases. This CDR3 is 15 amino acids long. The V and J ends lost 6 bases and 4 bases, in that order; junction bases with no gene match: 6. Germline V lookup: CDR1 WSHSY, CDR2 SAAADI.

The CDR3 DNA is TGTGCCAGCAGAACGGGACAGGGCTCCTACGAGCAGTACTTC. Translation: CASRTGQGSYEQYF. This sequence joins TRBV6-6 and TRBJ2-7; 9 bases fit TRBD1. Per the germline V gene, CDR1 is MNHNY and CDR2 is SVGAGI (reference sequence). The V segment lost 6 bases and the J segment 0 bases; nucleotides outside the gene matches: 3. The CDR3 has 14 amino acids.

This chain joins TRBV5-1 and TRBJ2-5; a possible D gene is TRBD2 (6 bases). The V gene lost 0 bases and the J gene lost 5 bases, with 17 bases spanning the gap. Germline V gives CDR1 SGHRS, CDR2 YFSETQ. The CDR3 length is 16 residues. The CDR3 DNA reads TGCGCCAGCAGCTTGGATGCGGGACGCCCCCAGGAGACCCAGTACTTC. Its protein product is CASSLDAGRPQETQYF. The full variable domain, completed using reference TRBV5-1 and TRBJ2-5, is KAGVTQTPRYLIKTRGQQVTLSCSPISGHRSVSWYQQTPGQGLQFLFEYFSETQRNKGNFPGRFSGRQFSNSRSEMNVSTLELGDSALYLCASSLDAGRPQETQYFGPGTRLLVL.

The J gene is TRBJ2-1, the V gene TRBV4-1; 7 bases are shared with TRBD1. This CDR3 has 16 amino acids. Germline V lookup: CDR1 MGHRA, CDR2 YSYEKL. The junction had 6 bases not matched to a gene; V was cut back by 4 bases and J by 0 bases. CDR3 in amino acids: CASSPPGQNSYNEQFF. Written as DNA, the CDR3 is TGCGCCAGCAGCCCACCGGGACAGAACTCCTACAATGAGCAGTTCTTC.

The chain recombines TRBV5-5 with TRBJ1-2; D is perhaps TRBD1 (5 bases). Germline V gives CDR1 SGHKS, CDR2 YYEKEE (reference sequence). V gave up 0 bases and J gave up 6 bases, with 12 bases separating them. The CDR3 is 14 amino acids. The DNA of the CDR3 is TGTGCCAGCAGCTTGGCAGGGAGGTTTGATGGCTACACCTTC. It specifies CASSLAGRFDGYTF.

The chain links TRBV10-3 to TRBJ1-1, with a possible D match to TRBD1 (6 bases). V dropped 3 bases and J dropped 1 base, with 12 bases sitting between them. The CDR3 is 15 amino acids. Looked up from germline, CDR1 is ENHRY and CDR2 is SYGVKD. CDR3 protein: CAISDHRASNTEAFF. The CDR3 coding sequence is TGTGCCATCAGTGATCACAGGGCATCGAACACTGAAGCTTTCTTT.

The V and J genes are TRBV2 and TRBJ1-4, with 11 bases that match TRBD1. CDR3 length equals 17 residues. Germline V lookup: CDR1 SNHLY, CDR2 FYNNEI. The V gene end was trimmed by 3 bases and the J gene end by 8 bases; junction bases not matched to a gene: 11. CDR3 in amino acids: CASSEDRGRPRGEKLFF. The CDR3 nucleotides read TGTGCCAGCAGTGAGGACAGGGGGCGCCCCCGGGGAGAAAAACTGTTTTTT.

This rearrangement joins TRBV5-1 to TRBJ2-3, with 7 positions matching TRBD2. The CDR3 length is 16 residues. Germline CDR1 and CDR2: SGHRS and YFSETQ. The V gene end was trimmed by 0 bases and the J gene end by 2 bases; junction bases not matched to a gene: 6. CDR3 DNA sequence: TGCGCCAGCAGCTTGGGAGCGGGACTATACACAGATACGCAGTATTTT. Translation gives CASSLGAGLYTDTQYF.

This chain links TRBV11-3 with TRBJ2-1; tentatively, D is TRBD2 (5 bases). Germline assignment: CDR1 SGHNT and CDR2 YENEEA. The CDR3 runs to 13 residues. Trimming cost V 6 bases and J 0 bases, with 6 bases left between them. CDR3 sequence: CASRGSSYNEQFF. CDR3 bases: TGTGCCAGCAGGGGGAGCTCCTACAATGAGCAGTTCTTC. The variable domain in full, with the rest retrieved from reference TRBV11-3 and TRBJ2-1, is EAGVVQSPRYKIIEKKQPVAFWCNPISGHNTLYWYLQNLGQGPELLIRYENEEAVDDSQLPKDRFSAERLKGVDSTLKIQPAELGDSAVYLCASRGSSYNEQFFGPGTRLTVL.

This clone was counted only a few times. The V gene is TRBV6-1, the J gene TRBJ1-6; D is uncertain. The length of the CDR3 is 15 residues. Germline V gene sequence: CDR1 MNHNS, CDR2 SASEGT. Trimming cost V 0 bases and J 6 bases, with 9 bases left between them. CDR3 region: CASSEASSSNSPLHF. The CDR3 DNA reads TGTGCCAGCAGTGAAGCGTCCAGCAGTAATTCACCCCTCCACTTT.

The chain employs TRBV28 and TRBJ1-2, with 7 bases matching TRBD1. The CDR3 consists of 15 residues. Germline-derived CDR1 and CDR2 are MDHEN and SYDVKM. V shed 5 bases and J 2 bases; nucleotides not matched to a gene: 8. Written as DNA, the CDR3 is TGTGCCAGCAGTATGTTAAGGACAGGAAACTATGGCTACACCTTC. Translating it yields CASSMLRTGNYGYTF.

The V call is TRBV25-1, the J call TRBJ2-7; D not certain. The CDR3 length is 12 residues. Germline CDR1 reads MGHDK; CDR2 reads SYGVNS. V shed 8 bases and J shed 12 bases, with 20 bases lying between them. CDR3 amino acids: CASAMGSSYRYF. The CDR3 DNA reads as TGTGCCAGCGCTATGGGGTCTTCTTACCGGTACTTC.

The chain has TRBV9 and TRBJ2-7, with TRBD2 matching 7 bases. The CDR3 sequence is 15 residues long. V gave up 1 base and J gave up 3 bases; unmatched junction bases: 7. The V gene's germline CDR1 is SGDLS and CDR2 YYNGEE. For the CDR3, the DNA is TGTGCCAGCAGCGTATTCGGCGGGAGTGGCTACGAGCAGTACTTC. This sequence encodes CASSVFGGSGYEQYF.

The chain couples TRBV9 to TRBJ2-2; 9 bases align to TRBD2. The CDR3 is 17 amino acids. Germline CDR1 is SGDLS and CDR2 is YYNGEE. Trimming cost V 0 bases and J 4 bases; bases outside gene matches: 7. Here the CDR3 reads CASSVDPLAGVTGELFF. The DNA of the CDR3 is TGTGCCAGCAGCGTAGACCCATTAGCGGGAGTCACCGGGGAGCTGTTTTTT. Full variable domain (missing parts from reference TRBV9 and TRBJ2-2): DSGVTQTPKHLITATGQRVTLRCSPRSGDLSVYWYQQSLDQGLQFLIQYYNGEERAKGNILERFSAQQFPDLHSELNLSSLELGDSALYFCASSVDPLAGVTGELFFGEGSRLTVL.

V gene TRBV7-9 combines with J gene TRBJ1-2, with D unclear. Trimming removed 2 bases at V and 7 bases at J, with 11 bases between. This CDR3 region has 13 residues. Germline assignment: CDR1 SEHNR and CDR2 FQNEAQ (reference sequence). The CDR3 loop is CASSLMAGSGYTF. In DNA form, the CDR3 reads TGTGCCAGCAGCTTAATGGCAGGTTCTGGCTACACCTTC.

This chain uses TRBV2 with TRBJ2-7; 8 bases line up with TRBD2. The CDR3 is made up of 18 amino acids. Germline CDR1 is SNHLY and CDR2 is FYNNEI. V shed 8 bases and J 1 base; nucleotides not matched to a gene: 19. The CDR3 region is CASVPGLSGRAPSYEQYF. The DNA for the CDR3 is TGTGCCAGCGTCCCTGGATTATCCGGGAGGGCGCCTTCCTACGAGCAGTACTTC.

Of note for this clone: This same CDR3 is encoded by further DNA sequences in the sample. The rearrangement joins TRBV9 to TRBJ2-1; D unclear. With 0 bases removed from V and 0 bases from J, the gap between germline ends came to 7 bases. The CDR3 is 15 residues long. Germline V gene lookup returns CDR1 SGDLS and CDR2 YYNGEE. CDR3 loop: CASSVAGGSYNEQFF. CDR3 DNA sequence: TGTGCCAGCAGCGTAGCTGGCGGCTCCTACAATGAGCAGTTCTTC. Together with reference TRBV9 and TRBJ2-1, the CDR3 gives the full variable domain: DSGVTQTPKHLITATGQRVTLRCSPRSGDLSVYWYQQSLDQGLQFLIQYYNGEERAKGNILERFSAQQFPDLHSELNLSSLELGDSALYFCASSVAGGSYNEQFFGPGTRLTVL.

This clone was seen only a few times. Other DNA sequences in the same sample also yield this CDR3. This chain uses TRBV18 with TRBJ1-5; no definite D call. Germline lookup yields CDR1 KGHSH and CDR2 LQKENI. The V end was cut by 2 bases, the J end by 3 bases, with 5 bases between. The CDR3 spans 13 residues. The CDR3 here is CASSPGNNQPQHF. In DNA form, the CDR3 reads TGTGCCAGCTCACCAGGGAACAATCAGCCCCAGCATTTT.